Listed below are T cell receptor beta chains from one sample, sequenced in a study of blood T cell repertoires in COVID-19. The protocol was immunoSEQ multiplex PCR, while the TCRdb copy is restricted to in-frame clones and leaves out a portion. The sample records about 200,000 clones, roughly 90% being singletons. Sequenced: peripheral blood. The receptors shown here come from a man between 60 and 75 years old with COVID-19, enrolled during active disease. The CDR3 runs from the conserved cysteine through the conserved F or W. Each record gives: CDR3 protein, V gene, J gene.

CASSHKSVQAPFF,TRBV7-9,TRBJ2-1
CASSPGQLLQETQYF,TRBV28,TRBJ2-5
CASSPRGPGELFF,TRBV3-1/TRBV3-2,TRBJ2-2
CASSHVTPGLAEETQYF,TRBV4-2,TRBJ2-5
CASSQPQGAQAEAFF,TRBV4-1,TRBJ1-1
CASSPNGLSSGNTIYF,TRBV7-9,TRBJ1-3
CASSLAREQYF,TRBV12-3/TRBV12-4,TRBJ2-7
CASSLVGRGGQREQYF,TRBV7-2,TRBJ2-7
CASSLQGYYGYTF,TRBV12-3/TRBV12-4,TRBJ1-2
CASTQIGVVSGYTF,TRBV2,TRBJ1-2
CASIRSAGFVYEQYF,TRBV27,TRBJ2-7
CASSGYGTGELFF,TRBV2,TRBJ2-2
CASSLIEVVYGYTF,TRBV7-9,TRBJ1-2
CASSSSGYRESSYNEQFF,TRBV28,TRBJ2-1
CASQWGGGELFF,TRBV19,TRBJ2-2
CASSLQAQGSYEQYF,TRBV7-2,TRBJ2-7
CASSQLLGAGTEAFF,TRBV14,TRBJ1-1